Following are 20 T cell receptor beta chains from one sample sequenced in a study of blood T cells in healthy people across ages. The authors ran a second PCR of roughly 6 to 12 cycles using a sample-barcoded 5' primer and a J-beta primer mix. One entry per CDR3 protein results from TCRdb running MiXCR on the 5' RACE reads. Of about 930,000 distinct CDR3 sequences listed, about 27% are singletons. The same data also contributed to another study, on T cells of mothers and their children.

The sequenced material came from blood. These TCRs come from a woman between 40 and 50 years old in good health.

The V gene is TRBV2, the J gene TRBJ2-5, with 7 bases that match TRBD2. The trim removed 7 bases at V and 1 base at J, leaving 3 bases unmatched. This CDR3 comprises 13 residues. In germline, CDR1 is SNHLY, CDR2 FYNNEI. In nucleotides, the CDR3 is TGTGCCAGCACAGCGGGGTCCCAAGAGACCCAGTACTTC. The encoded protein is CASTAGSQETQYF. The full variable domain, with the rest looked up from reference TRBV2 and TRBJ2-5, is EPEVTQTPSHQVTQMGQEVILRCVPISNHLYFYWYRQILGQKVEFLVSFYNNEISEKSEIFDDQFSVERPDGSNFTLKIRSTKLEDSAMYFCASTAGSQETQYFGPGTRLLVL.

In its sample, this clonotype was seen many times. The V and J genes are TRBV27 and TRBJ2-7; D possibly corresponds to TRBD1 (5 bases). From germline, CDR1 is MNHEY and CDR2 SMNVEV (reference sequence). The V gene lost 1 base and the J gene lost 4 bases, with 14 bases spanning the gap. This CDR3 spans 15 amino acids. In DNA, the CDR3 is TGTGCCAGCAGTTTATTTGGGGCCAACAGGTACGAGCAGTACTTC. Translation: CASSLFGANRYEQYF.

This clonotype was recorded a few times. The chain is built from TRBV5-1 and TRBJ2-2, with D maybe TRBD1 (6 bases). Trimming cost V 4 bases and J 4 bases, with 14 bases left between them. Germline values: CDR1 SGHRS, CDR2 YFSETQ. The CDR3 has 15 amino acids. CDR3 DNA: TGCGCCAGCAGCCTTGGACAGCTGGTCACCGGGGAGCTGTTTTTT. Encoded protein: CASSLGQLVTGELFF.

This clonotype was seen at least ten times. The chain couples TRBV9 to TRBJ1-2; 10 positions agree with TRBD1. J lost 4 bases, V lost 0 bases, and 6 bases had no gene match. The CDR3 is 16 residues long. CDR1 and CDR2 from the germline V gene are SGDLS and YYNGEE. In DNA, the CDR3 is TGTGCCAGCAGCGTAGCAGACTGGACAGGGGGCTATGGCTACACCTTC. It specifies CASSVADWTGGYGYTF.

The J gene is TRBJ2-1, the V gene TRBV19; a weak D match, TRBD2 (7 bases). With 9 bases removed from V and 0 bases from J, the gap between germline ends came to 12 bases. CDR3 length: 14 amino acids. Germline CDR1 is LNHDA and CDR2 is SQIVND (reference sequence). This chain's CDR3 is CASRGGASYNEQFF. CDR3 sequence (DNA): TGTGCCAGCCGAGGGGGGGCCTCCTACAATGAGCAGTTCTTC.

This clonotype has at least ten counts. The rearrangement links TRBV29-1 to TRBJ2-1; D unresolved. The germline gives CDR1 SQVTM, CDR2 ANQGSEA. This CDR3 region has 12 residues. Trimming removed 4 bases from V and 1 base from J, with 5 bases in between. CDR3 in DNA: TGCAGCGTTGGACAATCCTACAATGAGCAGTTCTTC. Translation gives CSVGQSYNEQFF.

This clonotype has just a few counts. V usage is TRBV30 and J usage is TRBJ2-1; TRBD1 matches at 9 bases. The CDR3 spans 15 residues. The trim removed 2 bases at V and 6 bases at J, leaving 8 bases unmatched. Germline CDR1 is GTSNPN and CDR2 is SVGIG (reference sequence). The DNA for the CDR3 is TGTGCCTGGAGTCCTGGACAGGGGCGATTCAATGAGCAGTTCTTC. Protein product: CAWSPGQGRFNEQFF.

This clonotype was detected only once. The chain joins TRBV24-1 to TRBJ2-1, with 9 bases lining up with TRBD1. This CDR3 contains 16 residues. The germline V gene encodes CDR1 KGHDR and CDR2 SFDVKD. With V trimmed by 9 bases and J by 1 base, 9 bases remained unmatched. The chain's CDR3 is CATATVGTGSYNEQFF. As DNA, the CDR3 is TGTGCCACCGCGACCGTTGGGACAGGGTCCTACAATGAGCAGTTCTTC.

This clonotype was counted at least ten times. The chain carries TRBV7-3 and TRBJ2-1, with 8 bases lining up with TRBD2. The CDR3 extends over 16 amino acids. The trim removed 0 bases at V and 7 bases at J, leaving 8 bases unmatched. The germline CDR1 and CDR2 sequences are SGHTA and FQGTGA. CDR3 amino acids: CASSLTRGARVNEQFF. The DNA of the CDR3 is TGTGCCAGCAGCTTAACGCGGGGGGCCCGCGTAAATGAGCAGTTCTTC.

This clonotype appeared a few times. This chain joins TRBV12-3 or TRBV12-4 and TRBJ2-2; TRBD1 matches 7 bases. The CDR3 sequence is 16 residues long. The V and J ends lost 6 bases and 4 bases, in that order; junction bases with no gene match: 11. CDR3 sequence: CASRTSGGLSTGELFF. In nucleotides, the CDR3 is TGTGCCAGCAGGACGTCAGGGGGTTTGAGCACCGGGGAGCTGTTTTTT.

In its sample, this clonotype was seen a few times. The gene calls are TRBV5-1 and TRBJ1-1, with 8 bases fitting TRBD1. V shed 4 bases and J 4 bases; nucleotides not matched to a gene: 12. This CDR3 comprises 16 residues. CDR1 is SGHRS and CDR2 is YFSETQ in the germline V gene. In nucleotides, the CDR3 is TGCGCCAGCAGCCAAAACACGGGTACAGGGGGCACTGAAGCTTTCTTT. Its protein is CASSQNTGTGGTEAFF.

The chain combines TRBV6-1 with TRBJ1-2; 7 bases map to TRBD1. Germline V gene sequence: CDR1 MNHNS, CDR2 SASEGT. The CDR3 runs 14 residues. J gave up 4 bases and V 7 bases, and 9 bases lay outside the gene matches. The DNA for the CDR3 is TGTGCCAGCATTCCGACAGGGTCTGCCTATGGCTACACCTTC. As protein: CASIPTGSAYGYTF.

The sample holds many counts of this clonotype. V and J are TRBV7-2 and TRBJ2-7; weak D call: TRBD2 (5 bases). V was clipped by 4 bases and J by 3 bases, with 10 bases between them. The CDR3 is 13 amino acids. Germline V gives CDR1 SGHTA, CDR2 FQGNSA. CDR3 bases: TGTGCCAGCAGCTCGGGAACCTACTACGAGCAGTACTTC. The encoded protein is CASSSGTYYEQYF.

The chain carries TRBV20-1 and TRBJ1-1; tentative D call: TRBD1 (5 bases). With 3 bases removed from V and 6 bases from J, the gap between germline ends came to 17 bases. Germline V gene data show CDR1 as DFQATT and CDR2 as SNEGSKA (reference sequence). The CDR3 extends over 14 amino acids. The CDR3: CSAREGKRGAEAFF. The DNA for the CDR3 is TGCAGTGCTAGGGAAGGTAAAAGAGGGGCTGAAGCTTTCTTT.

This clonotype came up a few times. For the CDR3, the DNA is TGTGCCAGCAGCCGCCGGGACTGGTACCAAGAGACCCAGTACTTC. Its protein is CASSRRDWYQETQYF. This rearrangement joins TRBV14 to TRBJ2-5; D may be TRBD2 (6 bases). There are 15 residues in the CDR3. CDR1 and CDR2 from the germline V gene are SGHDN and FVKESK. Deletions cut 4 bases from V and 0 bases from J, with 12 bases between.

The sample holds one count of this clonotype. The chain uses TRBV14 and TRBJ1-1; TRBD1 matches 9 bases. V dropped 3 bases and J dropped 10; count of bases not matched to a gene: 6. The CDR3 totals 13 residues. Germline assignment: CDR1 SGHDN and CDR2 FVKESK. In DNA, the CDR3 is TGTGCCAGCAGCCAGCTGGGACAGGGCCCAGCTTTCTTT. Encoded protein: CASSQLGQGPAFF.

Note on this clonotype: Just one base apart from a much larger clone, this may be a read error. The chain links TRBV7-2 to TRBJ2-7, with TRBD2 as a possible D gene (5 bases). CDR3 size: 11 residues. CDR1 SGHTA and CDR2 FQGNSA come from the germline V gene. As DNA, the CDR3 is TGTGTCAGCGGCATTACCTACGAGCAGTACTTC. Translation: CVSGITYEQYF.

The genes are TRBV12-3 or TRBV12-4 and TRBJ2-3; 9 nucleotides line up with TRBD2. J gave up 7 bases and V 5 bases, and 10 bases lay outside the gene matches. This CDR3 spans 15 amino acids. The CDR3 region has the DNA TGTGCCAGCAGTGGACTAGAGCGGGGGGCTTATACGCAGTATTTT. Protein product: CASSGLERGAYTQYF.

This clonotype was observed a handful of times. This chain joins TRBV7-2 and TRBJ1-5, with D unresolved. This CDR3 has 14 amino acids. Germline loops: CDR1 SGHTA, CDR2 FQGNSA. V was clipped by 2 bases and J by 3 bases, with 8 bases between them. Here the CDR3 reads CASSLRGVNQPQHF. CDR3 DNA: TGTGCCAGCAGCTTACGAGGTGTCAATCAGCCCCAGCATTTT. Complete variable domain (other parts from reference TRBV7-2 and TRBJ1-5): GAGVSQSPSNKVTEKGKDVELRCDPISGHTALYWYRQSLGQGLEFLIYFQGNSAPDKSGLPSDRFSAERTGGSVSTLTIQRTQQEDSAVYLCASSLRGVNQPQHFGDGTRLSIL.

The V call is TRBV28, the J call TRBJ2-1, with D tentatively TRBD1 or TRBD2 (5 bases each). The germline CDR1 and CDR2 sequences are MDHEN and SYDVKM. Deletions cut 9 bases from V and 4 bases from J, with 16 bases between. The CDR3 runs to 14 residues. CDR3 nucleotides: TGTGCCAGTGGTGTGACGGGGCCGTACAATGAGCAGTTCTTC. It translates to CASGVTGPYNEQFF.